Following are 23 T cell receptor beta chains from one sample sequenced in a study of neoadjuvant anti-PD-1 for oral cavity cancer. The sample's time point: after neoadjuvant nivolumab, at surgical resection. Repertoires were generated with immunoSEQ multiplex PCR, while TCRdb's copy carries only in-frame clones and drops some. This sample has 35,000 to 40,000 clones, with around 40% found just once. Source: tumor tissue, taken after nivolumab (anti-PD-1) treatment. The receptors were gathered from a person between 40 and 80 years old with oral cavity squamous cell carcinoma.

This clone was seen once. This sequence joins TRBV15 and TRBJ2-1; D unclear. V lost 1 base and J lost 3, with 4 bases in between. The CDR3 spans 13 residues. CDR1 is LNHNV and CDR2 is YYDKDF in the germline V gene (reference sequence). The CDR3 sequence is CATSRGGYNEQFF. DNA for the CDR3: TGTGCCACCAGCAGAGGAGGCTACAATGAGCAGTTCTTC.

The gene calls are TRBV29-1 and TRBJ2-6; 7 nucleotides line up with TRBD1. The germline V gene encodes CDR1 SQVTM and CDR2 ANQGSEA. V trimming: 0 bases; J trimming: 0 bases; junction bases outside the gene matches: 5. CDR3 length equals 17 residues. The CDR3 reads CSVEDRDSVSGANVLTF. The CDR3 coding sequence is TGCAGCGTTGAAGATCGGGACAGCGTCTCTGGGGCCAACGTCCTGACTTTC.

The genes are TRBV6-5 and TRBJ2-7; D may be TRBD1 (6 bases). Germline CDR1 and CDR2: MNHEY and SVGAGI. Trimming pared 2 bases from V and 0 bases from J, leaving 11 bases between. The CDR3 is 15 amino acids. CDR3 DNA sequence: TGTGCCAGCAGTTACGGGCAGGGGCCCTCCTACGAGCAGTACTTC. Translating it yields CASSYGQGPSYEQYF.

The chain combines TRBV10-3 with TRBJ1-5, with a weak D call TRBD1 (5 bases). The germline V gene encodes CDR1 ENHRY and CDR2 SYGVKD. The CDR3 contains 13 residues. Trimming left V 6 bases short and J 2 bases short, with 8 bases between. This chain's CDR3 is CAIRGVGNQPQHF. CDR3 nucleotide sequence: TGTGCCATCAGGGGGGTAGGCAATCAGCCCCAGCATTTT.

The chain has TRBV4-1 and TRBJ1-2; the match to TRBD1 covers 8 bases. The ends lost 3 bases at V and 2 bases at J; junction bases unmatched: 8. Germline CDR1 reads MGHRA; CDR2 reads YSYEKL. This CDR3 comprises 16 residues. CDR3 residues: CASSHPGQVKNYGYTF. In nucleotides, the CDR3 is TGCGCCAGCAGCCATCCGGGACAGGTTAAAAACTATGGCTACACCTTC.

J is TRBJ1-1 and V is TRBV2, with D possibly TRBD1 on 5 matching bases. Germline CDR1 reads SNHLY; CDR2 reads FYNNEI. Trimming removed 6 bases at V and 1 base at J, with 15 bases between. CDR3 length equals 15 residues. The CDR3: CASRDTGTTNTEAFF. DNA for the CDR3: TGTGCCAGCAGGGATACCGGGACGACGAACACTGAAGCTTTCTTT.

The CDR3 loop is CASSSHSSYEQYF. The CDR3 DNA follows: TGTGCCAGCAGCTCCCATTCCTCCTACGAGCAGTACTTC. The chain couples TRBV7-9 to TRBJ2-7; D uncertain. There are 13 residues in the CDR3. V lost 4 bases and J 0 bases, leaving 7 bases between the germline ends. Germline values: CDR1 SEHNR, CDR2 FQNEAQ (reference sequence). The whole variable domain, filled in from reference TRBV7-9 and TRBJ2-7, reads DTGVSQNPRHKITKRGQNVTFRCDPISEHNRLYWYRQTLGQGPEFLTYFQNEAQLEKSRLLSDRFSAERPKGSFSTLEIQRTEQGDSAMYLCASSSHSSYEQYFGPGTRLTVT.

The J gene is TRBJ1-5, the V gene TRBV30; D unresolved. In germline, CDR1 is GTSNPN, CDR2 SVGIG (reference sequence). Trimming took off 2 bases at V and 3 bases at J, with 8 bases between the two ends. The CDR3 spans 13 residues. The DNA for the CDR3 is TGTGCCTGGAGTCAGGCCTCCAATCAGCCCCAGCATTTT. It specifies CAWSQASNQPQHF.

This clone is classed as medium-sized (0.01 to 0.1%). The chain combines TRBV7-9 with TRBJ2-2, with D perhaps TRBD1 (5 bases). V dropped 3 bases and J dropped 9 bases, with 20 bases sitting between them. In germline, CDR1 is SEHNR, CDR2 FQNEAQ (reference sequence). This CDR3 comprises 16 residues. The CDR3 DNA is TGTGCCAGCAGCTTCTCGCCGACTGGGGCCTGGTGGGAGCTGTTTTTT. This translates into CASSFSPTGAWWELFF.

This clone was counted many times. The rearrangement links TRBV7-9 to TRBJ2-1; D is perhaps TRBD2 (5 bases). This CDR3 spans 15 amino acids. Germline CDR1 SEHNR, CDR2 FQNEAQ (reference sequence). V was trimmed by 4 bases and J by 4 bases, leaving 14 bases between them. The CDR3 here is CASSSRGSGYNEQFF. The CDR3 DNA is TGTGCCAGCAGCTCGCGAGGGTCCGGTTACAATGAGCAGTTCTTC. The whole variable domain, remainder taken from reference TRBV7-9 and TRBJ2-1, is DTGVSQNPRHKITKRGQNVTFRCDPISEHNRLYWYRQTLGQGPEFLTYFQNEAQLEKSRLLSDRFSAERPKGSFSTLEIQRTEQGDSAMYLCASSSRGSGYNEQFFGPGTRLTVL.

The V gene is TRBV27, the J gene TRBJ2-3; D is perhaps TRBD2 (5 bases). Trimming removed 2 bases at V and 0 bases at J, with 15 bases between. The germline V gene encodes CDR1 MNHEY and CDR2 SMNVEV (reference sequence). The CDR3 sequence is 17 residues long. CDR3 nucleotide sequence: TGTGCCAGCAGTTTAGTTGGAGCGGCTTCTAGCACAGATACGCAGTATTTT. Its protein is CASSLVGAASSTDTQYF.

This clone was detected a few times. The V and J genes are TRBV13 and TRBJ1-1; possible D gene TRBD1, 5 bases. Trimming pared 1 base from V and 4 bases from J, leaving 13 bases between. The CDR3 runs 15 residues. From germline, CDR1 is PRHDT and CDR2 FYEKMQ (reference sequence). The CDR3 DNA reads TGTGCCAGCAGCTTAGCCCCAGGGAGACTCACTGAAGCTTTCTTT. It encodes CASSLAPGRLTEAFF.

This clone was detected a few times. V is TRBV18 and J is TRBJ1-5; D is unclear. The germline CDR1 and CDR2 sequences are KGHSH and LQKENI. The CDR3 consists of 14 residues. V was cut by 4 bases and J by 4 bases, with 11 bases left in between. The CDR3 nucleotides are TGTGCCAGCTCACTCCTCGGACGGAATCAGCCCCAGCATTTT. This encodes CASSLLGRNQPQHF.

The V gene is TRBV7-8, the J gene TRBJ2-7; possibly TRBD1 for D (6 bases). Looked up from germline, CDR1 is SGHVS and CDR2 is FQNEAQ. The V end lost 2 bases, the J end lost 3 bases, and 11 bases lay between the germline ends. The CDR3 runs to 14 residues. The CDR3 coding sequence is TGTGCCAGCAGCTTAACAGGGTTTGACTACGAGCAGTACTTC. Amino acid sequence: CASSLTGFDYEQYF.

This clone was counted ten times or more. This chain links TRBV6-1 with TRBJ1-2; tentative D call: TRBD1 (5 bases). V shed 6 bases and J shed 3 bases, with 11 bases lying between them. CDR1 is MNHNS, CDR2 SASEGT, per germline. The CDR3 extends over 13 amino acids. The CDR3 bases are TGTGCCAGCAGGGACGACAGTTACTATGGCTACACCTTC. This encodes CASRDDSYYGYTF.

The chain is built from TRBV7-2 and TRBJ1-2; D gene uncertain. The V gene lost 1 base and the J gene lost 0 bases, with 6 bases spanning the gap. The CDR3 runs 14 residues. Germline lookup yields CDR1 SGHTA and CDR2 FQGNSA. The CDR3 sequence is CASSLGSSNYGYTF. As DNA, the CDR3 is TGTGCCAGCAGCTTAGGTTCCTCTAACTATGGCTACACCTTC. The whole variable domain, filled in from reference TRBV7-2 and TRBJ1-2, reads GAGVSQSPSNKVTEKGKDVELRCDPISGHTALYWYRQSLGQGLEFLIYFQGNSAPDKSGLPSDRFSAERTGGSVSTLTIQRTQQEDSAVYLCASSLGSSNYGYTFGSGTRLTVV.

This clone came up many times. This chain connects TRBV11-2 to TRBJ2-5, with TRBD1 matching over 11 bases. After removal of 4 bases from V and 1 base from J, the junction contained 8 bases not matched to a gene. This CDR3 contains 17 residues. CDR1 is SGHAT and CDR2 is FQNNGV in the germline V gene. CDR3 sequence: CASSSGGTGGGQETQYF. The CDR3 DNA follows: TGTGCCAGCAGCTCAGGGGGGACAGGGGGAGGCCAAGAGACCCAGTACTTC.

Judged by abundance, this clone is medium-sized. The genes are TRBV7-2 and TRBJ1-3; D is unclear. V lost 5 bases to trimming and J lost 0 bases, with 17 bases between them. The CDR3 extends over 17 amino acids. Germline-derived CDR1 and CDR2 are SGHTA and FQGNSA. This CDR3 is CASSNDWLGISGNTIYF. The CDR3 DNA follows: TGTGCCAGCAGCAACGACTGGCTCGGAATCTCTGGAAACACCATATATTTT.

V gene TRBV9 combines with J gene TRBJ2-3; 8 bases line up with TRBD2. This CDR3 has 14 residues. V gave up 0 bases and J gave up 3 bases; unmatched junction bases: 0. The V gene's germline CDR1 is SGDLS and CDR2 YYNGEE. CDR3 sequence: CASSVASGTDTQYF. For the CDR3, the DNA is TGTGCCAGCAGCGTAGCTAGCGGGACAGATACGCAGTATTTT.

This clone has only a few counts. The chain uses TRBV27 and TRBJ1-5; D perhaps matches TRBD1 (5 bases). Trimming removed 3 bases from V and 3 bases from J, with 12 bases in between. Per germline, CDR1 MNHEY and CDR2 SMNVEV (reference sequence). This CDR3 is 15 amino acids long. The CDR3 DNA reads TGTGCCAGCAGTTTTTCCAGACAGCCCAATCAGCCCCAGCATTTT. It specifies CASSFSRQPNQPQHF.

The chain recombines TRBV19 with TRBJ1-1, with D possibly being TRBD1 (5 bases). This CDR3 comprises 15 residues. Germline assignment: CDR1 LNHDA and CDR2 SQIVND (reference sequence). Trimming left V 10 bases short and J 4 bases short, with 22 bases between. The CDR3 loop is CATRILPSGGTEAFF. CDR3 sequence (DNA): TGTGCCACCCGTATACTTCCCTCGGGGGGCACTGAAGCTTTCTTT.

This rearrangement joins TRBV19 to TRBJ1-2; D may be TRBD1 (6 bases). Germline loops: CDR1 LNHDA, CDR2 SQIVND (reference sequence). This CDR3 has 16 residues. Trimming took 3 bases from V and 6 from J, leaving 20 bases between them. CDR3 amino acids: CASSILQGPEGNGYTF. As DNA, the CDR3 is TGTGCCAGTAGTATCCTGCAGGGGCCCGAGGGGAATGGCTACACCTTC. The full variable domain, its missing parts supplied by reference TRBV19 and TRBJ1-2, is DGGITQSPKYLFRKEGQNVTLSCEQNLNHDAMYWYRQDPGQGLRLIYYSQIVNDFQKGDIAEGYSVSREKKESFPLTVTSAQKNPTAFYLCASSILQGPEGNGYTFGSGTRLTVV.

This chain uses TRBV2 with TRBJ1-1; TRBD1 might be the D (5 bases). The germline V and J ends were trimmed by 1 base and 4 bases, with 13 bases remaining between them. The germline CDR1 and CDR2 sequences are SNHLY and FYNNEI. The CDR3 covers 15 residues. CDR3 sequence (DNA): TGTGCCAGCAGTGAAGTCTGGGGGTACGGCACTGAAGCTTTCTTT. This translates into CASSEVWGYGTEAFF.